Presented here are 32 T cell receptor beta chains from one specimen sequenced in a study of neurological immune-mediated disorders. TCRdb fed the 5' RACE reads into MiXCR, producing one record per CDR3 protein. The sample includes approximately 45,000 distinct CDR3 sequences, roughly 13% of them seen just once. The material sequenced was PBMCs. These receptors were obtained from a female donor in good health.

A note on this clonotype: The junction does not match germline at one end; this may be a read error. This sequence joins TRBV7-9 and TRBJ2-1; TRBD2 aligns across 8 bases. From germline, CDR1 is SEHNR and CDR2 FQNEAQ (reference sequence). The CDR3 extends over 15 amino acids. The CDR3: CVSSLAGVSYNEQFF. CDR3 coding DNA: TGTGTCAGCAGCCTAGCGGGTGTCTCCTACAATGAGCAGTTCTTC.

This clonotype appeared many times. This chain uses TRBV7-6 with TRBJ2-1; 8 nucleotides match TRBD2. The ends lost 0 bases at V and 0 bases at J; junction bases unmatched: 4. CDR1 is SGHVS, CDR2 FNYEAQ, per germline. The CDR3 contains 17 residues. The CDR3 loop reads CASSLAQTSASYNEQFF. CDR3 nucleotides: TGTGCCAGCAGCTTAGCGCAGACTAGCGCCTCCTACAATGAGCAGTTCTTC.

This clonotype was seen at least ten times. This chain links TRBV29-1 with TRBJ1-1, with a tentative D call TRBD1 (5 bases). Looked up from germline, CDR1 is SQVTM and CDR2 is ANQGSEA. V was shortened by 5 bases and J by 2 bases, with 12 bases between the two germline ends. The CDR3 covers 13 residues. CDR3: CSVTDRPNTEAFF. In DNA form, the CDR3 reads TGCAGCGTTACCGACAGACCAAACACTGAAGCTTTCTTT.

This clonotype occurred many times. The V gene is TRBV20-1, the J gene TRBJ2-7, with D uncertain. Germline CDR1 is DFQATT and CDR2 is SNEGSKA (reference sequence). V lost 2 bases and J 0 bases, leaving 8 bases between the germline ends. CDR3 size: 13 residues. Written as DNA, the CDR3 is TGCAGTGCTAGAAAGAGAAGCTCCTACGAGCAGTACTTC. Translating gives CSARKRSSYEQYF.

Many counts were recorded for this clonotype. The rearrangement uses TRBV5-1 and TRBJ1-1; TRBD1 matches 9 bases. Germline-derived CDR1 and CDR2 are SGHRS and YFSETQ. The V segment lost 3 bases and the J segment 8 bases; nucleotides outside the gene matches: 2. There are 12 residues in the CDR3. This CDR3 is CASSSGQGEAFF. In nucleotides, the CDR3 is TGCGCCAGCAGCTCAGGACAGGGGGAAGCTTTCTTT. The variable domain in full, completed from reference TRBV5-1 and TRBJ1-1, reads KAGVTQTPRYLIKTRGQQVTLSCSPISGHRSVSWYQQTPGQGLQFLFEYFSETQRNKGNFPGRFSGRQFSNSRSEMNVSTLELGDSALYLCASSSGQGEAFFGQGTRLTVV.

The J gene is TRBJ2-3, the V gene TRBV11-3; D ambiguous. Germline CDR1 is SGHNT and CDR2 is YENEEA. Trimming shortened V by 2 bases and J by 6 bases, and 6 bases separated the two germline ends. This CDR3 is 12 amino acids long. CDR3 bases: TGTGCCAGCAGCTTACACGGGGATACGCAGTATTTT. This gives the protein CASSLHGDTQYF.

This clonotype has a count of ten or more. As DNA, the CDR3 is TGTGCCAGCAGCTTTTCTCGAGGTGCAGATACGCAGTATTTT. As protein: CASSFSRGADTQYF. V and J are TRBV11-3 and TRBJ2-3; no reliable D call. Trimming cost V 3 bases and J 4 bases, with 11 bases left between them. The CDR3 extends over 14 amino acids. Per the germline V gene, CDR1 is SGHNT and CDR2 is YENEEA.

This clonotype was seen at least ten times. The V gene is TRBV29-1, the J gene TRBJ2-3, with D maybe TRBD2 (5 bases). The CDR3 runs to 15 residues. Trimming left V 1 base short and J 0 bases short, with 11 bases between. Germline CDR1 reads SQVTM; CDR2 reads ANQGSEA. CDR3 sequence (DNA): TGCAGCGTTGAAGGGGAGCAGACTAGCACAGATACGCAGTATTTT. Translating gives CSVEGEQTSTDTQYF.

This clonotype was recorded at least ten times. CDR3 amino acids: CSVIRRGGETYEQYF. The CDR3 DNA reads as TGCAGCGTTATTCGCCGGGGCGGGGAAACCTACGAGCAGTACTTC. This sequence joins TRBV29-1 and TRBJ2-7; TRBD2 might be the D (6 bases). Germline values: CDR1 SQVTM, CDR2 ANQGSEA. The ends were cut back, 5 bases at V and 2 bases at J, with 19 bases in the middle. The CDR3 runs 15 residues.

Many counts were recorded for this clonotype. The chain joins TRBV2 to TRBJ2-1; TRBD2 aligns across 9 bases. Trimming at V came to 7 bases and at J to 4 bases, leaving 2 bases not matched to a gene. The CDR3 extends over 13 amino acids. Germline values: CDR1 SNHLY, CDR2 FYNNEI. CDR3 region: CASTTSGYNEQFF. In nucleotides, the CDR3 is TGTGCCAGCACAACTAGCGGGTACAATGAGCAGTTCTTC. The whole variable domain, filled in from reference TRBV2 and TRBJ2-1, reads EPEVTQTPSHQVTQMGQEVILRCVPISNHLYFYWYRQILGQKVEFLVSFYNNEISEKSEIFDDQFSVERPDGSNFTLKIRSTKLEDSAMYFCASTTSGYNEQFFGPGTRLTVL.

The chain employs TRBV3-1 and TRBJ1-2, with TRBD1 as a possible D gene (6 bases). V was trimmed by 2 bases and J by 6 bases, leaving 10 bases between them. Germline V gives CDR1 LGHDT, CDR2 YNNKEL (reference sequence). This CDR3 has 13 amino acids. DNA of the CDR3: TGTGCCAGCAGCCAACAACAGGGAAATGGCTACACCTTC. Its protein is CASSQQQGNGYTF.

The table lists this clonotype with many counts. This chain joins TRBV9 and TRBJ1-6; TRBD1 aligns across 7 bases. Unmatched junction bases numbered 5, after V lost 6 bases and J lost 5 bases. Germline loops: CDR1 SGDLS, CDR2 YYNGEE. This CDR3 region has 14 residues. The CDR3 region is CASNEGAHNSPLHF. The CDR3 DNA sequence: TGTGCCAGCAACGAGGGGGCCCATAATTCACCCCTCCACTTT.

This clonotype was detected ten times or more. The chain carries TRBV6-5 and TRBJ1-2, with TRBD1 matching 8 bases. CDR1 is MNHEY, CDR2 SVGAGI, per germline. V lost 5 bases to trimming and J lost 6 bases; unmatched junction nucleotides: 14. This CDR3 has 16 amino acids. The CDR3 loop is CASSPLGTGTFDGYTF. The CDR3 nucleotides are TGTGCCAGCAGTCCTCTCGGGACAGGTACTTTCGATGGCTACACCTTC.

This clonotype appeared many times. The rearrangement uses TRBV7-8 and TRBJ1-2; D is possibly TRBD1 (5 bases). The CDR3 runs 14 residues. V shed 1 base and J shed 4 bases, with 10 bases lying between them. From germline, CDR1 is SGHVS and CDR2 FQNEAQ. The CDR3 spells CASSLVARAYGYTF. The CDR3, as DNA: TGTGCCAGCAGCTTAGTCGCCAGGGCCTATGGCTACACCTTC.

This clonotype was counted ten times or more. This rearrangement joins TRBV29-1 to TRBJ2-7, with D uncertain. Germline V gene data show CDR1 as SQVTM and CDR2 as ANQGSEA. The CDR3 covers 13 residues. Trimming pared 2 bases from V and 2 bases from J, leaving 10 bases between. CDR3 sequence reads: CSVEWAHTYEQYF. CDR3 sequence (DNA): TGCAGCGTTGAATGGGCACATACCTACGAGCAGTACTTC.

With respect to this clonotype: At one boundary the junction diverges from the germline segment, which might be a read error. V is TRBV3-1 and J is TRBJ2-7, with unresolved D. The CDR3 is made up of 13 amino acids. The germline CDR1 and CDR2 sequences are LGHDT and YNNKEL (reference sequence). CDR3 amino acids: CASSQGHPGEHYF. CDR3 DNA sequence: TGTGCCAGCAGCCAAGGCCATCCTGGCGAGCATTATTTC.

At least ten counts were recorded for this clonotype. V and J are TRBV10-3 and TRBJ2-7; no clear D gene. The ends were cut back, 0 bases at V and 4 bases at J, with 10 bases in the middle. The CDR3 totals 14 residues. Looked up from germline, CDR1 is ENHRY and CDR2 is SYGVKD. The CDR3 DNA reads as TGTGCCATCAGTGAGTCGAAAGGCAGTTACGAGCAGTACTTC. Protein: CAISESKGSYEQYF.

This clonotype was seen many times. The chain has TRBV20-1 and TRBJ2-5; D gene unclear. V shed 1 base and J shed 5 bases, with 8 bases lying between them. Per the germline V gene, CDR1 is DFQATT and CDR2 is SNEGSKA (reference sequence). CDR3 length: 12 residues. This CDR3 reads CSARASQETQYF. The CDR3 coding sequence is TGCAGTGCTAGAGCTTCCCAGGAGACCCAGTACTTC.

This clonotype was counted many times. The CDR3 protein is CASSFGSLSYNEQFF. The CDR3 DNA reads TGTGCCAGCAGCTTCGGTTCCCTCTCCTACAATGAGCAGTTCTTC. This chain links TRBV5-6 with TRBJ2-1, with D unclear. V lost 2 bases, J lost 0 bases, and 9 bases lay in between. Germline assignment: CDR1 SGHDT and CDR2 YYEEEE. CDR3 size: 15 residues.

This clonotype was seen at least ten times. The CDR3 spells CSVEDFMGQAIGYTF. DNA for the CDR3: TGCAGCGTTGAAGATTTCATGGGACAGGCGATTGGCTACACCTTC. This sequence joins TRBV29-1 and TRBJ1-2; 8 bases map to TRBD1. In germline, CDR1 is SQVTM, CDR2 ANQGSEA. The CDR3 extends over 15 amino acids. The V gene end was trimmed by 0 bases and the J gene end by 7 bases; junction bases not matched to a gene: 10.

This clonotype was seen ten or more times. The J gene is TRBJ2-3, the V gene TRBV6-5; D unresolved. This CDR3 has 14 residues. The V gene's germline CDR1 is MNHEY and CDR2 SVGAGI. The germline V and J ends were trimmed by 10 bases and 2 bases, with 16 bases remaining between them. The DNA of the CDR3 is TGTGCCACCCGACCATTTGGGTCCACAGATACGCAGTATTTT. This sequence encodes CATRPFGSTDTQYF.

This clonotype has a count of ten or more. The V and J genes are TRBV12-3 or TRBV12-4 and TRBJ2-5; D is perhaps TRBD2 (6 bases). V was trimmed by 7 bases and J by 6 bases, leaving 18 bases between them. CDR3 length: 14 amino acids. The DNA for the CDR3 is TGTGCCAGCACCCGCGTGGAGGGAGGACAGACCCAGTACTTC. Its translation is CASTRVEGGQTQYF.

This clonotype was seen at least ten times. This rearrangement joins TRBV27 to TRBJ2-2; TRBD2 agrees at 9 bases. J was trimmed by 2 bases and V by 8 bases; bases with no gene match: 6. This CDR3 contains 15 residues. Germline V gene lookup returns CDR1 MNHEY and CDR2 SMNVEV (reference sequence). CDR3 region: CASQGAGGNTGELFF. CDR3 DNA: TGTGCCAGCCAAGGAGCGGGAGGAAACACCGGGGAGCTGTTTTTT.

The rearrangement uses TRBV6-1 and TRBJ1-1; D call uncertain. Between the trimmed V and J ends, which lost 6 bases and 1 base, there was a span of 6 bases. The germline CDR1 and CDR2 sequences are MNHNS and SASEGT. CDR3 length: 12 residues. As DNA, the CDR3 is TGTGCCAGCAGCCTATGGAACACTGAAGCTTTCTTT. Translation gives CASSLWNTEAFF.

There are many counts of this clonotype. The V and J genes are TRBV29-1 and TRBJ1-2; D gene ambiguous. V was cut by 4 bases and J by 8 bases, with 14 bases left in between. The CDR3 sequence is 12 residues long. Per the germline V gene, CDR1 is SQVTM and CDR2 is ANQGSEA. CDR3 DNA: TGCAGCGTTGCCGACACCGTCGTAGGCTACACCTTC. Translating it yields CSVADTVVGYTF.

This clonotype has at least ten counts. This sequence joins TRBV14 and TRBJ1-5; TRBD1 is a possible D gene (5 bases). Germline CDR1 SGHDN, CDR2 FVKESK. The CDR3 length is 13 residues. Trimming removed 2 bases from V and 9 bases from J, with 11 bases in between. CDR3 residues: CASSQFEGRPQHF. DNA for the CDR3: TGTGCCAGCAGCCAATTCGAGGGACGGCCCCAGCATTTT.

At least ten counts were recorded for this clonotype. This chain links TRBV5-1 with TRBJ2-3; 16 positions agree with TRBD2. This CDR3 is 18 amino acids long. Germline V gene lookup returns CDR1 SGHRS and CDR2 YFSETQ. J gave up 4 bases and V 2 bases, and 7 bases lay outside the gene matches. This chain's CDR3 is CASSFGTSGRAGADTQYF. The CDR3 DNA follows: TGCGCCAGCAGCTTCGGGACTAGCGGGAGGGCCGGGGCAGATACGCAGTATTTT.

This clonotype was observed many times. This chain connects TRBV5-1 to TRBJ2-5, with D unresolved. CDR3 length: 12 amino acids. V was pared by 0 bases and J by 5 bases, with 5 bases between. The V gene's germline CDR1 is SGHRS and CDR2 YFSETQ. In nucleotides, the CDR3 is TGCGCCAGCAGCTTGGCATCCGAGACCCAGTACTTC. Translating gives CASSLASETQYF.

The rearrangement uses TRBV18 and TRBJ1-4; D gene ambiguous. CDR1 is KGHSH, CDR2 LQKENI, per germline. Trimming cost V 0 bases and J 7 bases, with 9 bases left between them. The CDR3 totals 14 residues. The CDR3 spells CASSPPADTEKLFF. The CDR3 DNA sequence: TGTGCCAGCTCACCACCCGCAGACACTGAAAAACTGTTTTTT.

This clonotype was observed at least ten times. The chain is built from TRBV5-1 and TRBJ2-7, with D possibly being TRBD2 (6 bases). Trimming took 4 bases from V and 3 from J, leaving 17 bases between them. Germline V gene data show CDR1 as SGHRS and CDR2 as YFSETQ. The CDR3 totals 15 residues. CDR3 in DNA: TGCGCCAGCAGCCCAATCGGGGGATCATTCTACGAGCAGTACTTC. Amino acids: CASSPIGGSFYEQYF. Looking up the rest from reference TRBV5-1 and TRBJ2-7 gives the full variable domain: KAGVTQTPRYLIKTRGQQVTLSCSPISGHRSVSWYQQTPGQGLQFLFEYFSETQRNKGNFPGRFSGRQFSNSRSEMNVSTLELGDSALYLCASSPIGGSFYEQYFGPGTRLTVT.

This clonotype was counted a single time. The J gene is TRBJ2-3, the V gene TRBV27; D may be TRBD2 (5 bases). Trimming stripped 2 bases from V and 6 bases from J, with 12 bases between. From germline, CDR1 is MNHEY and CDR2 SMNVEV (reference sequence). The CDR3 totals 14 residues. The CDR3 bases are TGTGCCAGCAGTTTAGAGGGCCTCCCTGATACGCAGTATTTT. Translating gives CASSLEGLPDTQYF.

This clonotype was detected many times. The chain combines TRBV5-1 with TRBJ2-7; D not resolved. Germline CDR1 SGHRS, CDR2 YFSETQ. This CDR3 has 14 residues. Trimming cost V 1 base and J 2 bases, with 10 bases left between them. In DNA form, the CDR3 reads TGCGCCAGCAGCTTGTCTGTCCTTACCTACGAGCAGTACTTC. This encodes CASSLSVLTYEQYF.